This TCR beta chain stems from a study of control samples from healthy donors and cancer patients. Assay used: immunoSEQ multiplex PCR; TCRdb lists only in-frame clones, some missing. The table shows about 92,000 clones, with approximately 82% occurring only once. Trimming left V 3 bases short and J 10 bases short, with 9 bases between. The length of the CDR3 is 11 residues. The sequenced sample consisted of blood. The origin of this receptor is a woman aged 60-75 years in good health. V is TRBV23-1 and J is TRBJ1-1; no reliable D call. TRBV23-1 counts as an open reading frame of uncertain function. The CDR3 sequence: CASSHPFRAFF. Here the CDR3 DNA reads TGCGCCAGCAGTCACCCATTTCGAGCTTTCTTT.